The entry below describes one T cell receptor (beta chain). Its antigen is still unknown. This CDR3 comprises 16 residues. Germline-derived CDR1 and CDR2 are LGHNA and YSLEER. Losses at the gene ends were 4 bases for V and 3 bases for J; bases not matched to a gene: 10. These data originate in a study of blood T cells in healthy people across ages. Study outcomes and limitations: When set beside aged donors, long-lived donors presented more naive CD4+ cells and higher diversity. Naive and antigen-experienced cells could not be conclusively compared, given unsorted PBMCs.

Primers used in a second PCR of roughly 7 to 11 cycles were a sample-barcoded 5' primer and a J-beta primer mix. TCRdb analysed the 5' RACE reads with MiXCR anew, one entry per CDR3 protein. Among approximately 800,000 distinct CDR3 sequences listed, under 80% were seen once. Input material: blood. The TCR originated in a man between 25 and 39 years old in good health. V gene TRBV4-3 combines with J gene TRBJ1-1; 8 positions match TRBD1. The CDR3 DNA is TGCGCCAGCAGCCGGAAAATGGGACAGGAACACACTGAAGCTTTCTTT. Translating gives CASSRKMGQEHTEAFF.